These 5 T cell receptor beta chains share one sample of origin, sequenced in a study of T cell repertoires in cytomegalovirus infection. These receptors have no known antigen. TCRdb re-derived calls from the reads in MiXCR, one entry per CDR3 protein. The profile shows just over 450,000 distinct CDR3 sequences, approximately 40% of them singletons. Sequenced here: cultured PBMCs, sampled from culture after CMV antigen stimulation. These receptors were taken from a human donor in good health (CMV status not recorded). Some clones in this sample may be carry-over from other donors' samples.

Regarding this clonotype: The junction departs from the called germline gene at one end, perhaps through a read error. Here the CDR3 reads CANSLNSGFTGELFF. For the CDR3, the DNA is TGTGCCAACAGCTTAAATAGCGGATTCACCGGGGAGCTGTTTTTT. The gene calls are TRBV7-2 and TRBJ2-2; the D gene is possibly TRBD2 (6 bases). The CDR3 is 15 residues long. The V gene's germline CDR1 is SGHTA and CDR2 FQGNSA.

This clonotype has a handful of counts. The rearrangement joins TRBV4-3 to TRBJ2-5; 7 bases map to TRBD2. V lost 4 bases and J lost 5; bases outside the gene matches: 7. CDR1 is LGHNA, CDR2 YSLEER, per germline. The length of the CDR3 is 14 residues. The CDR3 nucleotides read TGCGCCAGCAGCCTCCTTTTAGCGGGTGAGACCCAGTACTTC. Its protein is CASSLLLAGETQYF.

The V and J genes are TRBV20-1 and TRBJ2-3; 8 bases align to TRBD2. Trimming cost V 5 bases and J 2 bases; bases outside gene matches: 9. The germline gives CDR1 DFQATT, CDR2 SNEGSKA (reference sequence). This CDR3 spans 15 amino acids. Here the CDR3 DNA reads TGCAGTGCTGACGGACTAGCCGGGCCCACAGATACGCAGTATTTT. It translates to CSADGLAGPTDTQYF.

The chain is built from TRBV7-8 and TRBJ2-7; 8 positions match TRBD2. The CDR3 runs to 16 residues. With 0 bases clipped from V and 7 bases from J, the junction kept 11 bases outside the gene matches. Per the germline V gene, CDR1 is SGHVS and CDR2 is FQNEAQ. CDR3 region: CASSLAPAGGYPEQYF. The CDR3 region has the DNA TGTGCCAGCAGCTTAGCCCCTGCGGGGGGCTATCCAGAGCAGTACTTC.

V and J are TRBV6-2 or TRBV6-3 and TRBJ2-1; TRBD1 or TRBD2 may be the D gene (5 bases each). CDR3 length: 11 amino acids. Germline lookup yields CDR1 MNHEY and CDR2 SVGEGT. Trimming took 6 bases from V and 12 from J, leaving 12 bases between them. CDR3 coding DNA: TGTGCCAGCAGCCGAGGGGAATCGCAGTTCTTC. Translating it yields CASSRGESQFF.